The clone carrying this TCR beta chain was recorded at least ten times. Its specificity is unknown. Time point here: longitudinal time-point 1 (baseline). Volunteers from a blood bank in Maryland, USA, made up the healthy controls. For the unsorted libraries, 2 million PBMCs stored at -80 C served as input. The sample comes from a study of neurological immune-mediated disorders. Whole-study results and caveats: HTLV-1-associated myelopathy ranked highest for TCR clonal expansion and multiple sclerosis lowest, beneath healthy controls.

The CDR3 spans 14 residues. V shed 6 bases, J shed 2 bases, and the junction held 6 bases outside the gene matches. Germline CDR1 reads ENHRY; CDR2 reads SYGVKD. The cDNA was synthesized by means of template-switch 5'RACE, which was carried out with 10-nucleotide random UMIs. TCRdb reprocessed the 5' RACE reads with MiXCR, giving one entry per CDR3 protein. This sample has around 76,000 distinct CDR3 sequences, with 10% found just once. The receptor was isolated from a man between 25 and 39 years old in good health. The V gene is TRBV10-3, the J gene TRBJ2-5; 7 bases line up with TRBD1. The specimen was PBMCs. The DNA of the CDR3 is TGTGCCATCAGCCGGGGACAGCCTCAAGAGACCCAGTACTTC. Amino acid sequence: CAISRGQPQETQYF.